The 27 T cell receptor beta chains reported below all come from one sample, sequenced in a study of CD8 T cells in ankylosing spondylitis. TCRdb processed the 5' RACE reads anew with MiXCR; each CDR3 protein has one entry. The repertoire consists of 150,000 to 200,000 distinct CDR3 sequences, with around 13% occurring once and the leading ten covering about 15%. Sequenced sample: blood, either unsorted or a sorted T cell fraction (not recorded which). Receptor source: a male donor with ankylosing spondylitis or in good health (not recorded which).

This clonotype came up a few times. The gene calls are TRBV15 and TRBJ2-4; D uncertain. This CDR3 contains 12 residues. In germline, CDR1 is LNHNV, CDR2 YYDKDF (reference sequence). V was trimmed by 7 bases and J by 1 base, leaving 5 bases between them. CDR3 bases: TGTGCCACCATGGGGGCCAAAAACATTCAGTACTTC. Encoded protein: CATMGAKNIQYF.

This clonotype was observed at least ten times. V is TRBV25-1 and J is TRBJ2-4; either TRBD1 or TRBD2 may fit D (5 bases each). This CDR3 spans 21 amino acids. V was trimmed by 0 bases and J by 0 bases, leaving 24 bases between them. Per the germline V gene, CDR1 is MGHDK and CDR2 is SYGVNS. DNA of the CDR3: TGTGCCAGCAGTGAATATCCCGTTAGAGGGGTCCGCTACGTAGCCAAAAACATTCAGTACTTC. Amino acid sequence: CASSEYPVRGVRYVAKNIQYF.

This chain uses TRBV7-9 with TRBJ2-7; D may be TRBD1 (5 bases). Per germline, CDR1 SEHNR and CDR2 FQNEAQ (reference sequence). Between the trimmed V and J ends, which lost 1 base and 0 bases, there was a span of 10 bases. CDR3 length: 15 amino acids. The CDR3 spells CASSLGPDNSYEQYF. CDR3 sequence (DNA): TGTGCCAGCAGCTTAGGTCCGGACAACTCCTACGAGCAGTACTTC.

This clonotype has just a few counts. The V gene is TRBV30, the J gene TRBJ2-1; 7 bases line up with TRBD2. Germline CDR1 GTSNPN, CDR2 SVGIG (reference sequence). The CDR3 consists of 12 residues. This CDR3 reads CSTPSGNNEQFF. CDR3 DNA: TGTTCAACCCCCAGCGGGAACAATGAGCAGTTCTTC.

This clonotype has a handful of counts. The J gene is TRBJ2-3, the V gene TRBV27; D is possibly TRBD1 (5 bases). Germline values: CDR1 MNHEY, CDR2 SMNVEV (reference sequence). V shed 2 bases and J shed 4 bases, with 7 bases lying between them. There are 13 residues in the CDR3. DNA of the CDR3: TGTGCCAGCAGTTTAGGGGCTGCAGATACGCAGTATTTT. Translation: CASSLGAADTQYF.

This chain uses TRBV12-3 or TRBV12-4 with TRBJ1-3; D gene uncertain. V lost 0 bases to trimming and J lost 2 bases, with 5 bases between them. This CDR3 comprises 14 residues. The CDR3 loop reads CASSLAGTGNTIYF. The CDR3 DNA reads as TGTGCCAGCAGTTTAGCTGGGACTGGAAACACCATATATTTT.

The chain couples TRBV11-2 to TRBJ1-1; D gene uncertain. The CDR3 totals 15 residues. The germline V gene encodes CDR1 SGHAT and CDR2 FQNNGV. Trimming shortened V by 6 bases and J by 4 bases, and 18 bases separated the two germline ends. Here the CDR3 DNA reads TGTGCCAGCAGAAGCACACCCCGGGAGGTCACTGAAGCTTTCTTT. Its translation is CASRSTPREVTEAFF.

This clonotype has more than one count but fewer than ten. The rearrangement uses TRBV5-1 and TRBJ2-5; 12 bases line up with TRBD2. The germline CDR1 and CDR2 sequences are SGHRS and YFSETQ. The V gene end was trimmed by 0 bases and the J gene end by 5 bases; junction bases not matched to a gene: 11. The CDR3 is 18 residues long. CDR3 bases: TGCGCCAGCAGCTTGGGGCCTAGCGGGAGGGTTTTGTCGGAGACCCAGTACTTC. Protein: CASSLGPSGRVLSETQYF.

In this sample, this clonotype turned up a few times. V usage is TRBV3-1 and J usage is TRBJ2-3; D uncertain. CDR3 size: 14 residues. The germline gives CDR1 LGHDT, CDR2 YNNKEL (reference sequence). Trimming left V 0 bases short and J 4 bases short, with 8 bases between. CDR3 in DNA: TGTGCCAGCAGCCAAGATACTCAATCAGATACGCAGTATTTT. Protein product: CASSQDTQSDTQYF.

The chain combines TRBV2 with TRBJ2-7; D unclear. Germline lookup yields CDR1 SNHLY and CDR2 FYNNEI. The CDR3 has 14 amino acids. V gave up 4 bases and J gave up 6 bases, with 16 bases separating them. For the CDR3, the DNA is TGTGCCAGCAGTGCCTCCTTTTGGAAGGCCGAGCAGTACTTC. This gives the protein CASSASFWKAEQYF.

The chain joins TRBV29-1 to TRBJ2-7; weak D call: TRBD2 (5 bases). Trimming left V 5 bases short and J 6 bases short, with 20 bases between. The CDR3 runs to 14 residues. Germline V gene data show CDR1 as SQVTM and CDR2 as ANQGSEA. The CDR3 region is CSVSPVLGSTEQYF. The CDR3 bases are TGCAGCGTTTCTCCCGTCCTAGGGAGCACCGAGCAGTACTTC.

V and J are TRBV7-9 and TRBJ2-1; 11 bases map to TRBD2. CDR3 length equals 15 residues. V trimming: 3 bases; J trimming: 5 bases; junction bases outside the gene matches: 3. Germline CDR1 SEHNR, CDR2 FQNEAQ (reference sequence). CDR3 amino acids: CASSFRLAGNNEQFF. CDR3 bases: TGTGCCAGCAGCTTCAGACTAGCGGGGAACAATGAGCAGTTCTTC.

This clonotype is a singleton in its sample. The chain joins TRBV27 to TRBJ2-1, with D possibly TRBD2 on 5 matching bases. The germline V and J ends were trimmed by 5 bases and 10 bases, with 24 bases remaining between them. Germline CDR1 MNHEY, CDR2 SMNVEV (reference sequence). CDR3 length equals 16 residues. This CDR3 is CASSLSEDFRSKEQFF. CDR3 DNA sequence: TGTGCCAGCAGTCTCTCTGAGGACTTCCGGAGTAAGGAGCAGTTCTTC.

This clonotype is a singleton in its sample. The chain recombines TRBV14 with TRBJ2-3; D might be TRBD2 (6 bases). Germline V lookup: CDR1 SGHDN, CDR2 FVKESK. Trimming stripped 3 bases from V and 7 bases from J, with 11 bases between. The CDR3 is 13 amino acids. CDR3 in amino acids: CASSQEGRNTQYF. The CDR3 DNA reads TGTGCCAGCAGCCAGGAGGGTAGGAATACGCAGTATTTT.

The table lists this clonotype with a few counts. V gene TRBV4-1 combines with J gene TRBJ2-7, with D tentatively TRBD1 or TRBD2 (5 bases each). V was cut by 4 bases and J by 5 bases, with 18 bases left in between. The CDR3 sequence is 15 residues long. Germline V gives CDR1 MGHRA, CDR2 YSYEKL. DNA of the CDR3: TGCGCCAGCAGCCTTGGTCCCGGGACCTATAACGAGCAGTACTTC. Protein product: CASSLGPGTYNEQYF.

V and J are TRBV4-1 and TRBJ2-2; TRBD1 aligns across 9 bases. Losses at the gene ends were 5 bases for V and 3 bases for J; bases not matched to a gene: 10. CDR1 and CDR2 from the germline V gene are MGHRA and YSYEKL. This CDR3 region has 17 residues. CDR3 DNA sequence: TGCGCCAGCAGCTACCCCCGGACAGGGGAGGACACCGGGGAGCTGTTTTTT. Its translation: CASSYPRTGEDTGELFF.

This clonotype was observed a handful of times. The V gene is TRBV11-2, the J gene TRBJ1-3, with 7 positions matching TRBD1. The V segment lost 5 bases and the J segment 0 bases; nucleotides outside the gene matches: 4. The CDR3 covers 15 residues. Germline lookup yields CDR1 SGHAT and CDR2 FQNNGV. CDR3 nucleotide sequence: TGTGCCAGCAGCCATGGGACAGTCTCTGGAAACACCATATATTTT. The encoded protein is CASSHGTVSGNTIYF. Variable domain in full (rest from reference TRBV11-2 and TRBJ1-3): EAGVAQSPRYKIIEKRQSVAFWCNPISGHATLYWYQQILGQGPKLLIQFQNNGVVDDSQLPKDRFSAERLKGVDSTLKIQPAKLEDSAVYLCASSHGTVSGNTIYFGEGSWLTVV.

In its sample, this clonotype was seen a few times. This sequence joins TRBV6-5 and TRBJ2-1, with D perhaps matching TRBD1 (5 bases). Per the germline V gene, CDR1 is MNHEY and CDR2 is SVGAGI. The germline V and J ends were trimmed by 2 bases and 8 bases, with 10 bases remaining between them. The CDR3 covers 13 residues. CDR3 protein: CASSYRGPDEQFF. CDR3 in DNA: TGTGCCAGCAGTTACAGGGGCCCGGATGAGCAGTTCTTC.

The chain recombines TRBV5-7 with TRBJ2-7; D is possibly TRBD1 (7 bases). TRBV5-7 is flagged as an ORF with uncertain function. V was clipped by 4 bases and J by 8 bases, with 22 bases between them. This CDR3 is built from 15 residues. Here the CDR3 reads CASSLAGQMEIQQYF. CDR3 in DNA: TGTGCCAGCAGCCTGGCGGGACAGATGGAAATACAGCAGTACTTC.

This clonotype was seen a handful of times. V usage is TRBV4-1 and J usage is TRBJ1-2; D is ambiguous. The CDR3 length is 14 residues. V was clipped by 3 bases and J by 0 bases, with 8 bases between them. Germline V lookup: CDR1 MGHRA, CDR2 YSYEKL. The CDR3 reads CASSQQPTNYGYTF. DNA for the CDR3: TGCGCCAGCAGCCAGCAGCCAACTAACTATGGCTACACCTTC.

This clonotype has only a few counts. This chain joins TRBV7-2 and TRBJ2-5, with 7 bases that match TRBD2. V was pared by 1 base and J by 1 base, with 6 bases of the junction left unmatched. CDR3 length equals 16 residues. Germline CDR1 and CDR2: SGHTA and FQGNSA. For the CDR3, the DNA is TGTGCCAGCAGCTTAGAGGGACTACCCCCCCAAGAGACCCAGTACTTC. This sequence encodes CASSLEGLPPQETQYF.

This clonotype was observed many times. CDR3 bases: TGTGCCAGCAGCTTAGTTGGCAACGAAGGATACGAGCAGTACTTC. Its protein product is CASSLVGNEGYEQYF. The chain couples TRBV7-9 to TRBJ2-7; D unresolved. V shed 1 base and J shed 4 bases, with 14 bases lying between them. CDR1 is SEHNR, CDR2 FQNEAQ, per germline (reference sequence). The CDR3 spans 15 residues.

This chain connects TRBV19 to TRBJ2-7; D call uncertain. This CDR3 comprises 15 residues. V lost 3 bases and J 3 bases, leaving 15 bases between the germline ends. Germline values: CDR1 LNHDA, CDR2 SQIVND (reference sequence). The CDR3 DNA reads as TGTGCCAGTAGTATTGCACGTGGGGTCCGCTACGAGCAGTACTTC. As protein: CASSIARGVRYEQYF.

This clonotype appeared many times. The chain is built from TRBV20-1 and TRBJ2-7; D uncertain. The CDR3 runs 13 residues. Germline lookup yields CDR1 DFQATT and CDR2 SNEGSKA (reference sequence). V lost 1 base and J 1 base, leaving 8 bases between the germline ends. CDR3 protein: CSARAGLSYEQYF. The CDR3 bases are TGCAGTGCTAGAGCAGGTCTTTCCTACGAGCAGTACTTC.

CDR3 loop: CASSPWERRDTGELFF. The CDR3 coding sequence is TGTGCCAGCAGTCCCTGGGAAAGGAGGGACACCGGGGAGCTGTTTTTT. The chain carries TRBV2 and TRBJ2-2, with D perhaps matching TRBD2 (6 bases). Deletions cut 5 bases from V and 3 bases from J, with 16 bases between. Germline CDR1 SNHLY, CDR2 FYNNEI. The CDR3 is 16 amino acids.

The V and J genes are TRBV30 and TRBJ2-3; no clear D. V was shortened by 0 bases and J by 2 bases, with 12 bases between the two germline ends. The CDR3 runs 15 residues. CDR1 is GTSNPN and CDR2 is SVGIG in the germline V gene (reference sequence). CDR3 sequence (DNA): TGTGCCTGGAGTGTACCCCTGGCAGTCACAGATACGCAGTATTTT. This gives the protein CAWSVPLAVTDTQYF.

This clonotype was seen ten or more times. The chain links TRBV27 to TRBJ1-6; 7 nucleotides agree with TRBD1. Losses at the gene ends were 0 bases for V and 4 bases for J; bases not matched to a gene: 6. The CDR3 consists of 17 residues. Looked up from germline, CDR1 is MNHEY and CDR2 is SMNVEV (reference sequence). CDR3 residues: CASSLSPPTGYNSPLHF. CDR3 sequence (DNA): TGTGCCAGCAGTTTATCGCCCCCGACAGGGTATAATTCACCCCTCCACTTT.